Listed below are T cell receptor beta chains from one sample, sequenced in a study of blood T cell repertoires in COVID-19. Clones were read by immunoSEQ multiplex PCR, and TCRdb kept only the in-frame ones, dropping some. The sample lists 150,000 to 200,000 clones; less than 80% were seen once. Material for sequencing was PBMCs or T cells enriched from blood (not recorded which). These receptors came from a woman in her 70s in a cohort exposed to, infected with or recovered from COVID-19 (not recorded which). Each CDR3 is given with its conserved first and last residue. Fields, in order: clone size, D gene, V gene, J gene, CDR3 protein, CDR3 DNA. The D gene is left open where the match is weak. Some rows have no size entry. The others give once, few or many, or a class for an expanded clone.

clone_size: NA
d_call: NA
v_call: TRBV7-2
j_call: TRBJ1-4
cdr3_aa: CASSLGAYEKLFF
cdr3_nt: TGTGCCAGCAGCTTGGGAGCCTATGAAAAACTGTTTTTT

clone_size: NA
d_call: NA
v_call: TRBV16
j_call: TRBJ2-4
cdr3_aa: CASSFGRAGGDIQYF
cdr3_nt: TGTGCCAGCAGCTTTGGCAGGGCCGGCGGGGACATTCAGTACTTC

clone_size: NA
d_call: NA
v_call: TRBV2
j_call: TRBJ1-1
cdr3_aa: CASSFQNTEAFF
cdr3_nt: TGTGCCAGCAGTTTTCAAAACACTGAAGCTTTCTTT

clone_size: NA
d_call: TRBD1
v_call: TRBV27
j_call: TRBJ1-2
cdr3_aa: CASSRQGADYGYTF
cdr3_nt: TGTGCCAGCAGTCGACAGGGGGCGGACTATGGCTACACCTTC

clone_size: NA
d_call: TRBD2
v_call: TRBV9
j_call: TRBJ2-1
cdr3_aa: CASSVGGRKGYEQFF
cdr3_nt: TGTGCCAGCAGCGTAGGCGGGAGGAAGGGCTATGAGCAGTTCTTC

clone_size: NA
d_call: NA
v_call: TRBV11-2
j_call: TRBJ2-1
cdr3_aa: CASSLRLGYNEQFF
cdr3_nt: TGTGCCAGCAGCCTCAGGCTGGGCTACAATGAGCAGTTCTTC

clone_size: NA
d_call: TRBD2
v_call: TRBV28
j_call: TRBJ2-3
cdr3_aa: CASSLQAPSGATDTQYF
cdr3_nt: TGTGCCAGCAGTTTACAGGCTCCTAGCGGAGCCACGGATACGCAGTATTTT

clone_size: few
d_call: NA
v_call: TRBV15
j_call: TRBJ2-5
cdr3_aa: CATSATFSGQETQYF
cdr3_nt: TGTGCCACCAGTGCCACTTTTAGCGGACAAGAGACCCAGTACTTC

clone_size: NA
d_call: TRBD1
v_call: TRBV2
j_call: TRBJ2-7
cdr3_aa: CAIRDREPDRFYEQYF
cdr3_nt: TGTGCCATCCGGGACAGGGAGCCGGATCGTTTCTACGAGCAGTACTTC

clone_size: few
d_call: NA
v_call: TRBV10-3
j_call: TRBJ2-3
cdr3_aa: CAISDGMRESSTDTQYF
cdr3_nt: TGTGCCATCAGTGATGGGATGAGGGAGTCTAGCACAGATACGCAGTATTTT

clone_size: NA
d_call: TRBD1
v_call: TRBV28
j_call: TRBJ1-1
cdr3_aa: CASTLQGRTEAFF
cdr3_nt: TGTGCCAGCACCCTACAGGGGCGCACTGAAGCTTTCTTT

clone_size: once
d_call: NA
v_call: TRBV24-1
j_call: TRBJ1-1
cdr3_aa: CATSPGSGGNTEAFF
cdr3_nt: TGTGCCACCAGCCCCGGCTCCGGGGGGAACACTGAAGCTTTCTTT

clone_size: NA
d_call: TRBD1
v_call: TRBV18
j_call: TRBJ1-5
cdr3_aa: CASSPRGQGANQPQHF
cdr3_nt: TGTGCCAGCTCACCAAGGGGACAGGGGGCGAATCAGCCCCAGCATTTT

clone_size: NA
d_call: TRBD1
v_call: TRBV18
j_call: TRBJ2-2
cdr3_aa: CASSPGTGNTGELFF
cdr3_nt: TGTGCCAGCTCACCTGGGACAGGGAACACCGGGGAGCTGTTTTTT

clone_size: NA
d_call: TRBD2
v_call: TRBV19
j_call: TRBJ2-3
cdr3_aa: CATNLSGPPTDTQYF
cdr3_nt: TGTGCCACTAACCTTAGCGGGCCCCCCACAGATACGCAGTATTTT

clone_size: NA
d_call: NA
v_call: TRBV28
j_call: TRBJ2-3
cdr3_aa: CASSRGAPDTQYF
cdr3_nt: TGTGCCAGCAGTCGGGGGGCTCCAGATACGCAGTATTTT

clone_size: few
d_call: NA
v_call: TRBV28
j_call: TRBJ1-1
cdr3_aa: CARGDSRGGPEAFF
cdr3_nt: TGTGCCAGAGGCGATTCTAGGGGAGGTCCTGAAGCTTTCTTT

clone_size: NA
d_call: TRBD1
v_call: TRBV5-1
j_call: TRBJ1-2
cdr3_aa: CASSLAGGIAYGYTF
cdr3_nt: TGCGCCAGCAGCTTAGCAGGGGGTATCGCCTATGGCTACACCTTC

clone_size: NA
d_call: TRBD2
v_call: TRBV14
j_call: TRBJ2-1
cdr3_aa: CASRQAGGPYNEQFF
cdr3_nt: TGTGCCAGCAGACAAGCGGGAGGGCCCTACAATGAGCAGTTCTTC

clone_size: NA
d_call: NA
v_call: TRBV19
j_call: TRBJ2-3
cdr3_aa: CASSILATDTQYF
cdr3_nt: TGTGCCAGTAGTATTCTAGCGACAGATACGCAGTATTTT

clone_size: NA
d_call: TRBD2
v_call: TRBV28
j_call: TRBJ2-1
cdr3_aa: CASSPPLRGTDEQFF
cdr3_nt: TGTGCCAGCAGTCCCCCCCTGCGGGGGACGGATGAGCAGTTCTTC

clone_size: NA
d_call: NA
v_call: TRBV9
j_call: TRBJ1-1
cdr3_aa: CASSPGDPEAFF
cdr3_nt: TGTGCCAGCAGCCCAGGGGACCCTGAAGCTTTCTTT

clone_size: NA
d_call: TRBD1
v_call: TRBV18
j_call: TRBJ1-4
cdr3_aa: CASSPPRTGGSEKLFF
cdr3_nt: TGTGCCAGCTCACCTCCTCGGACAGGGGGGAGTGAAAAACTGTTTTTT

clone_size: NA
d_call: TRBD1
v_call: TRBV12-3/TRBV12-4
j_call: TRBJ1-2
cdr3_aa: CASSLGDRYGYTF
cdr3_nt: TGTGCCAGCAGCCTTGGGGACAGATATGGCTACACCTTC

clone_size: NA
d_call: NA
v_call: TRBV4-1
j_call: TRBJ1-5
cdr3_aa: CASSPRLGRGNQPQHF
cdr3_nt: TGCGCCAGCAGCCCGAGGTTAGGGCGGGGGAATCAGCCCCAGCATTTT

clone_size: NA
d_call: TRBD1
v_call: TRBV4-1
j_call: TRBJ1-1
cdr3_aa: CASSHMDRGPNTEAFF
cdr3_nt: TGCGCCAGCAGCCACATGGACAGGGGCCCGAACACTGAAGCTTTCTTT

clone_size: once
d_call: NA
v_call: TRBV6-6
j_call: TRBJ2-1
cdr3_aa: CASSYSTGTSIAQFF
cdr3_nt: TGTGCCAGCAGTTACTCGACCGGGACTTCCATTGCGCAGTTCTTC

clone_size: NA
d_call: NA
v_call: TRBV7-9
j_call: TRBJ2-1
cdr3_aa: CASSQRGGNEQFF
cdr3_nt: TGTGCCAGCAGCCAGCGAGGAGGCAATGAGCAGTTCTTC

clone_size: few
d_call: NA
v_call: TRBV7-8
j_call: TRBJ2-7
cdr3_aa: CASSLGTAWEQYF
cdr3_nt: TGTGCCAGCAGCTTAGGGACAGCCTGGGAGCAGTACTTC

clone_size: NA
d_call: NA
v_call: TRBV4-2
j_call: TRBJ2-1
cdr3_aa: CASSQEVRDEQFF
cdr3_nt: TGTGCCAGCAGCCAAGAAGTGAGGGATGAGCAGTTCTTC

clone_size: NA
d_call: TRBD2
v_call: TRBV28
j_call: TRBJ2-1
cdr3_aa: CASIAGGTSGYNEQFF
cdr3_nt: TGTGCCAGCATTGCGGGCGGGACTAGCGGATACAATGAGCAGTTCTTC

clone_size: NA
d_call: TRBD1
v_call: TRBV5-1
j_call: TRBJ2-5
cdr3_aa: CASSLGAGGSETQYF
cdr3_nt: TGCGCCAGCAGCTTGGGGGCAGGGGGCTCAGAGACCCAGTACTTC

clone_size: NA
d_call: NA
v_call: TRBV5-6
j_call: TRBJ2-5
cdr3_aa: CASSSFETQYF
cdr3_nt: TGTGCCAGCAGCTCGTTCGAGACCCAGTACTTC

clone_size: NA
d_call: NA
v_call: TRBV28
j_call: TRBJ2-1
cdr3_aa: CASSSGGSEQFF
cdr3_nt: TGTGCCAGCAGTTCCGGAGGTTCTGAGCAGTTCTTC

clone_size: NA
d_call: TRBD1
v_call: TRBV9
j_call: TRBJ1-5
cdr3_aa: CASSATGNSNQPQHF
cdr3_nt: TGTGCCAGCAGCGCGACAGGGAATAGCAATCAGCCCCAGCATTTT

clone_size: NA
d_call: NA
v_call: TRBV7-9
j_call: TRBJ1-1
cdr3_aa: CASSYPDGLDTEAFF
cdr3_nt: TGTGCCAGCAGCTACCCCGACGGGTTAGACACTGAAGCTTTCTTT

clone_size: once
d_call: NA
v_call: TRBV30
j_call: TRBJ1-5
cdr3_aa: CAWSVGRFQPQHF
cdr3_nt: TGTGCCTGGAGTGTAGGGAGGTTTCAGCCCCAGCATTTT

clone_size: NA
d_call: NA
v_call: TRBV27
j_call: TRBJ2-1
cdr3_aa: CASSRLGGAEQFF
cdr3_nt: TGTGCCAGCAGCCGACTAGGCGGGGCCGAGCAGTTCTTC

clone_size: NA
d_call: NA
v_call: TRBV28
j_call: TRBJ2-4
cdr3_aa: CASRGASKGIQYF
cdr3_nt: TGTGCCAGCAGGGGAGCTTCAAAGGGCATTCAGTACTTC

clone_size: NA
d_call: NA
v_call: TRBV14
j_call: TRBJ2-5
cdr3_aa: CASSQDGRGWETQYF
cdr3_nt: TGTGCCAGCAGCCAAGACGGCAGGGGTTGGGAGACCCAGTACTTC

clone_size: NA
d_call: TRBD1
v_call: TRBV3-1/TRBV3-2
j_call: TRBJ1-2
cdr3_aa: CASSQATGTGKDGYTF
cdr3_nt: TGTGCCAGCAGCCAAGCGACCGGGACAGGGAAAGATGGCTACACCTTC

clone_size: once
d_call: NA
v_call: TRBV7-8
j_call: TRBJ2-7
cdr3_aa: CASSLGQVGRHEQYF
cdr3_nt: TGTGCCAGCAGCTTAGGACAGGTCGGTCGCCACGAGCAGTACTTC

clone_size: NA
d_call: NA
v_call: TRBV28
j_call: TRBJ2-7
cdr3_aa: CASSTQDSYEQYF
cdr3_nt: TGTGCCAGCAGTACACAGGACAGTTACGAGCAGTACTTC

clone_size: few
d_call: NA
v_call: TRBV3-1/TRBV3-2
j_call: TRBJ1-6
cdr3_aa: CASRKGEVGNSPLHF
cdr3_nt: TGTGCCAGCCGAAAAGGGGAGGTGGGTAATTCACCCCTCCACTTT

clone_size: NA
d_call: TRBD1
v_call: TRBV28
j_call: TRBJ2-4
cdr3_aa: CASSLAGTGRNIQYF
cdr3_nt: TGTGCCAGCAGTTTAGCCGGGACAGGGAGAAACATTCAGTACTTC

clone_size: NA
d_call: TRBD2
v_call: TRBV16
j_call: TRBJ2-7
cdr3_aa: CASSPPRGRFGGGEQYF
cdr3_nt: TGTGCCAGCAGCCCCCCGCGGGGGCGCTTCGGGGGGGGAGAGCAGTACTTC

clone_size: NA
d_call: TRBD1
v_call: TRBV9
j_call: TRBJ2-5
cdr3_aa: CASSVGGTGQETQYF
cdr3_nt: TGTGCCAGCAGCGTAGGGGGGACAGGCCAAGAGACCCAGTACTTC

clone_size: NA
d_call: TRBD2
v_call: TRBV3-1/TRBV3-2
j_call: TRBJ2-7
cdr3_aa: CASSQGGTSASEQYF
cdr3_nt: TGTGCCAGCAGCCAAGGAGGAACTAGCGCCTCCGAGCAGTACTTC

clone_size: NA
d_call: NA
v_call: TRBV20-1
j_call: TRBJ2-7
cdr3_aa: CSASWIQTYEQYF
cdr3_nt: TGCAGTGCTAGTTGGATACAGACCTACGAGCAGTACTTC

clone_size: NA
d_call: TRBD1
v_call: TRBV11-3
j_call: TRBJ2-7
cdr3_aa: CASSLYTGTGPHEQYF
cdr3_nt: TGTGCCAGCAGCTTATACACCGGGACAGGGCCGCACGAGCAGTACTTC

clone_size: NA
d_call: NA
v_call: TRBV7-2
j_call: TRBJ1-1
cdr3_aa: CASSLENRDGRAEAFF
cdr3_nt: TGTGCCAGCAGCTTAGAGAACAGGGACGGGAGGGCTGAAGCTTTCTTT

clone_size: NA
d_call: TRBD1
v_call: TRBV9
j_call: TRBJ1-5
cdr3_aa: CASSEGQSNQPQHF
cdr3_nt: TGTGCCAGCAGCGAGGGACAGAGCAATCAGCCCCAGCATTTT

clone_size: NA
d_call: NA
v_call: TRBV10-3
j_call: TRBJ2-7
cdr3_aa: CAISPVRVGLTYEQYF
cdr3_nt: TGTGCCATCAGCCCTGTGAGGGTCGGGCTTACCTACGAGCAGTACTTC

clone_size: NA
d_call: NA
v_call: TRBV5-1
j_call: TRBJ2-1
cdr3_aa: CASSVGGSYNEQFF
cdr3_nt: TGCGCCAGCAGCGTAGGGGGCTCCTACAATGAGCAGTTCTTC

clone_size: NA
d_call: TRBD1
v_call: TRBV28
j_call: TRBJ1-2
cdr3_aa: CASSSGQGYGYTF
cdr3_nt: TGTGCCAGCAGTTCCGGACAGGGTTATGGCTACACCTTC

clone_size: NA
d_call: NA
v_call: TRBV30
j_call: TRBJ2-3
cdr3_aa: CAWSEGVNTDTQYF
cdr3_nt: TGTGCCTGGTCCGAGGGGGTGAACACAGATACGCAGTATTTT

clone_size: NA
d_call: NA
v_call: TRBV4-1
j_call: TRBJ2-1
cdr3_aa: CASSQEDSHSYNEQFF
cdr3_nt: TGCGCCAGCAGCCAGGAGGACAGCCATTCCTACAATGAGCAGTTCTTC

clone_size: NA
d_call: TRBD1
v_call: TRBV7-9
j_call: TRBJ2-1
cdr3_aa: CASSSRQGVYNEQFF
cdr3_nt: TGTGCCAGCAGCTCGAGACAGGGGGTCTACAATGAGCAGTTCTTC

clone_size: NA
d_call: TRBD2
v_call: TRBV19
j_call: TRBJ2-3
cdr3_aa: CASTKTSGTDTQYF
cdr3_nt: TGTGCCAGTACCAAGACTAGCGGCACAGATACGCAGTATTTT

clone_size: once
d_call: NA
v_call: TRBV15
j_call: TRBJ1-2
cdr3_aa: CATSRDLGNYGYTF
cdr3_nt: TGTGCCACCAGCAGAGATCTCGGTAACTATGGCTACACCTTC